This TCR beta chain was captured in a study of blood T cell repertoires in COVID-19. This table comes from immunoSEQ multiplex PCR, and its TCRdb copy is limited to in-frame clones, with some not included. The profile covers 120,000 or so clones, with 75% to 80% appearing a single time and around 16% taken by the ten largest. Germline lookup yields CDR1 LGHDT and CDR2 YNNKEL (reference sequence). With 4 bases clipped from V and 6 bases from J, the junction kept 15 bases outside the gene matches. This CDR3 contains 18 residues. This receptor was taken from an elderly woman with active or convalescent COVID-19. The sample consisted of peripheral blood. The chain combines TRBV3-1 (or the pseudogene TRBV3-2) with TRBJ2-1; 10 bases are a match to TRBD1. The CDR3 region is CASSRQEGTGVKFNEQFF. CDR3 in DNA: TGTGCCAGCAGCCGACAAGAGGGGACAGGGGTAAAGTTCAATGAGCAGTTCTTC.